The 21 T cell receptor beta chains presented below share a single source sample, sequenced in a study of blood T cell repertoires in COVID-19 (TCRdb year 2020). Preparation of the library involved the immunoSEQ multiplex PCR assay. Drawn from immuneACCESS, this table holds only the in-frame rearrangements with V and J called that TCRdb kept. Clones are partly lost; checked studies trace under half to an unresolved V gene and leave the rest unexplained. The sample profile shows 200,000 to 300,000 clones; around 90% of them were found once. The ten largest clones take up approximately 5.3% of the sample. Source material: peripheral blood. The source is a woman aged 55-69 years with COVID-19, enrolled during active disease.

This chain uses TRBV30 with TRBJ2-1; D is perhaps TRBD2 (6 bases). Germline V gene sequence: CDR1 GTSNPN, CDR2 SVGIG (reference sequence). Trimming took off 3 bases at V and 2 bases at J, with 8 bases between the two ends. The CDR3 spans 13 residues. This CDR3 is CAWRRGTYNEQFF. The CDR3 DNA sequence: TGTGCCTGGAGACGGGGGACCTACAATGAGCAGTTCTTC.

This clone was picked up a small number of times. The chain couples TRBV19 to TRBJ1-2; 8 bases match TRBD1. After removal of 7 bases from V and 2 bases from J, the junction contained 6 bases not matched to a gene. The CDR3 is made up of 14 amino acids. Germline V gives CDR1 LNHDA, CDR2 SQIVND (reference sequence). The CDR3 coding sequence is TGTGCCAGTATCCTCGGACAGGGCAACTATGGCTACACCTTC. Protein product: CASILGQGNYGYTF.

The V and J genes are TRBV7-2 and TRBJ2-5; D might be TRBD2 (5 bases). Trimming stripped 0 bases from V and 1 base from J, with 9 bases between. Germline CDR1 reads SGHTA; CDR2 reads FQGNSA. The CDR3 is 15 amino acids. In DNA, the CDR3 is TGTGCCAGCAGCTTAGCGACACGGGGCCAAGAGACCCAGTACTTC. Its translation: CASSLATRGQETQYF. The whole variable domain, filled in from reference TRBV7-2 and TRBJ2-5, reads GAGVSQSPSNKVTEKGKDVELRCDPISGHTALYWYRQSLGQGLEFLIYFQGNSAPDKSGLPSDRFSAERTGGSVSTLTIQRTQQEDSAVYLCASSLATRGQETQYFGPGTRLLVL.

J is TRBJ1-1 and V is TRBV11-2; TRBD1 agrees at 7 bases. The CDR3 contains 15 residues. The germline V gene encodes CDR1 SGHAT and CDR2 FQNNGV. Unmatched junction bases numbered 7, after V lost 5 bases and J lost 1 base. CDR3 residues: CASSETGIPNTEAFF. DNA for the CDR3: TGTGCCAGCAGCGAGACAGGGATCCCGAACACTGAAGCTTTCTTT.

DNA of the CDR3: TGTGCCAGCAGCCTTGTTGGGGACCGGGAGACCCTCCACTTT. This encodes CASSLVGDRETLHF. The chain recombines TRBV5-4 with TRBJ1-6; D might be TRBD1 (5 bases). V dropped 4 bases and J dropped 14 bases, with 19 bases sitting between them. Germline V gene data show CDR1 as SGHNT and CDR2 as YYREEE (reference sequence). The CDR3 totals 14 residues.

This chain uses TRBV3-1 (or the pseudogene TRBV3-2) with TRBJ1-2; tentative D call: TRBD1 (6 bases). This CDR3 contains 15 residues. Germline loops: CDR1 LGHDT, CDR2 YNNKEL (reference sequence). Trimming left V 4 bases short and J 6 bases short, with 18 bases between. CDR3 DNA sequence: TGTGCCAGCAGCCCGGGGCCAGGGGTAGTGGATGGCTACACCTTC. It yields the protein CASSPGPGVVDGYTF.

The chain recombines TRBV19 with TRBJ2-1; D not resolved. Trimming stripped 8 bases from V and 9 bases from J, with 14 bases between. This CDR3 has 12 residues. The germline gives CDR1 LNHDA, CDR2 SQIVND (reference sequence). The CDR3 coding sequence is TGTGCCAGTCAAGACACACCCGGTGAGCAGTTCTTC. Translated: CASQDTPGEQFF.

A few counts support this clone. The chain couples TRBV4-1 to TRBJ1-4; the match to TRBD1 covers 11 bases. The CDR3 sequence is 19 residues long. Germline assignment: CDR1 MGHRA and CDR2 YSYEKL. Trimming at V came to 1 base and at J to 4 bases, leaving 11 bases not matched to a gene. The CDR3 here is CASSQGRDRGVPGNEKLFF. As DNA, the CDR3 is TGCGCCAGCAGCCAAGGTCGGGACAGGGGGGTCCCAGGTAATGAAAAACTGTTTTTT.

For this clone: At one end the junction does not follow the germline gene, possibly because of a read error. This chain uses TRBV7-2 with TRBJ2-4; tentative D call: TRBD2 (6 bases). The CDR3 is made up of 15 amino acids. CDR1 and CDR2 from the germline V gene are SGHTA and FQGNSA. CDR3 loop: CASSLAFLAKNIQYF. The CDR3, as DNA: TGTGCCAGCAGCCTAGCGTTCCTAGCCAAAAACATTCAGTACTTC. Drawing the rest from reference TRBV7-2 and TRBJ2-4, the complete variable domain is GAGVSQSPSNKVTEKGKDVELRCDPISGHTALYWYRQSLGQGLEFLIYFQGNSAPDKSGLPSDRFSAERTGGSVSTLTIQRTQQEDSAVYLCASSLAFLAKNIQYFGAGTRLSVL.

The chain carries TRBV19 and TRBJ2-5; possibly TRBD2 for D (6 bases). The CDR3 is 15 amino acids. Germline V gives CDR1 LNHDA, CDR2 SQIVND (reference sequence). Trimming cost V 1 base and J 1 base, with 10 bases left between them. DNA for the CDR3: TGTGCCAGTAGTATAGTTGGGGGACTCCAAGAGACCCAGTACTTC. It translates to CASSIVGGLQETQYF.

The rearrangement uses TRBV6-2 or TRBV6-3 and TRBJ2-5, with D possibly matching TRBD1 (7 bases). The CDR3 has 15 residues. Trimming took off 6 bases at V and 5 bases at J, with 19 bases between the two ends. Germline V CDR1 and CDR2: MNHEY, SVGEGT. The CDR3: CASSPDRRGTETQYF. The CDR3 DNA follows: TGTGCCAGCAGCCCGGACAGGAGGGGAACGGAGACCCAGTACTTC.

The chain uses TRBV7-6 and TRBJ1-2; D gene uncertain. Per the germline V gene, CDR1 is SGHVS and CDR2 is FNYEAQ. The length of the CDR3 is 13 residues. V lost 1 base, J lost 4 bases, and 7 bases lay in between. Written as DNA, the CDR3 is TGTGCCAGCAGCTTAGGGCCGGGCTATGGCTACACCTTC. Protein sequence: CASSLGPGYGYTF.

This clone is a singleton in its sample. The chain is built from TRBV4-2 and TRBJ2-7; D ambiguous. CDR1 LGHNA and CDR2 YNFKEQ come from the germline V gene. The CDR3 is made up of 12 amino acids. V was trimmed by 1 base and J by 5 bases, leaving 6 bases between them. This chain's CDR3 is CASSQGSHEQYF. DNA for the CDR3: TGTGCCAGCAGCCAAGGGAGCCACGAGCAGTACTTC.

The chain recombines TRBV15 with TRBJ1-6, with D maybe TRBD1 (5 bases). Trimming took 3 bases from V and 14 from J, leaving 14 bases between them. Germline CDR1 LNHNV, CDR2 YYDKDF (reference sequence). The CDR3 covers 13 residues. This chain's CDR3 is CATSRDTASALHF. In nucleotides, the CDR3 is TGTGCCACCAGCAGGGACACCGCCTCGGCCCTCCACTTT.

The V gene is TRBV14, the J gene TRBJ2-7; D possibly corresponds to TRBD1 (6 bases). Deletions cut 4 bases from V and 0 bases from J, with 10 bases between. Germline CDR1 and CDR2: SGHDN and FVKESK. The CDR3 is 14 amino acids. CDR3 amino acids: CASSRDTVSYEQYF. The CDR3 DNA sequence: TGTGCCAGCAGCCGGGACACCGTCTCCTACGAGCAGTACTTC.

As for this clone: At one end, the junction sequence differs from germline, possibly due to a read error. The V gene is TRBV5-5, the J gene TRBJ1-3; D is ambiguous. The germline CDR1 and CDR2 sequences are SGHKS and YYEKEE (reference sequence). The CDR3 consists of 14 residues. CDR3 DNA: TGTTCCAGCAGCCCAGGTCTAAGGGGAAACACCATATATTTT. Translated, it gives CSSSPGLRGNTIYF. Full variable domain (rest looked up from reference TRBV5-5 and TRBJ1-3): DAGVTQSPTHLIKTRGQQVTLRCSPISGHKSVSWYQQVLGQGPQFIFQYYEKEERGRGNFPDRFSARQFPNYSSELNVNALLLGDSALYLCSSSPGLRGNTIYFGEGSWLTVV.

CDR3 sequence: CASSLATAYGYTF. The CDR3 DNA reads TGTGCCAGCAGCTTAGCTACAGCCTATGGCTACACCTTC. The genes are TRBV7-2 and TRBJ1-2; D is uncertain. This CDR3 is built from 13 residues. CDR1 and CDR2 from the germline V gene are SGHTA and FQGNSA. V gave up 0 bases and J gave up 4 bases, with 6 bases separating them.

This clone was detected only once. The chain joins TRBV28 to TRBJ1-4; TRBD1 agrees at 8 bases. The length of the CDR3 is 16 residues. V trimming: 6 bases; J trimming: 8 bases; junction bases outside the gene matches: 14. The germline gives CDR1 MDHEN, CDR2 SYDVKM. In nucleotides, the CDR3 is TGTGCCAGCAGAAGACAGGGGATCCCAGGTCGCGAAAAACTGTTTTTT. It is translated as CASRRQGIPGREKLFF.

This chain connects TRBV3-1 (or the pseudogene TRBV3-2) to TRBJ1-5; the D gene is possibly TRBD1 (5 bases). Germline V CDR1 and CDR2: LGHDT, YNNKEL (reference sequence). The V end was cut by 0 bases, the J end by 7 bases, with 13 bases between. The CDR3 runs to 15 residues. The CDR3, as DNA: TGTGCCAGCAGCCAAGATAACTGGAGGGGACAGCCCCAGCATTTT. This sequence encodes CASSQDNWRGQPQHF.

This chain uses TRBV2 with TRBJ1-1; 8 bases agree with TRBD1. From germline, CDR1 is SNHLY and CDR2 FYNNEI. The V gene end was trimmed by 3 bases and the J gene end by 4 bases; junction bases not matched to a gene: 4. The CDR3 consists of 14 residues. This CDR3 is CASSDRGLGTEAFF. CDR3 DNA sequence: TGTGCCAGCAGTGACAGGGGGCTTGGCACTGAAGCTTTCTTT.

CDR3 bases: TGTGCCAGCAGCTTAGGACAGGACGGTAGAGAGACCCAGTACTTC. This codes for CASSLGQDGRETQYF. The genes are TRBV11-3 and TRBJ2-5; a possible D gene is TRBD1 (6 bases). The CDR3 has 15 amino acids. The germline V gene has CDR1 SGHNT and CDR2 YENEEA. The V gene lost 1 base and the J gene lost 4 bases, with 13 bases spanning the gap. Based on the CDR3 plus reference TRBV11-3 and TRBJ2-5, the full variable domain is EAGVVQSPRYKIIEKKQPVAFWCNPISGHNTLYWYLQNLGQGPELLIRYENEEAVDDSQLPKDRFSAERLKGVDSTLKIQPAELGDSAVYLCASSLGQDGRETQYFGPGTRLLVL.